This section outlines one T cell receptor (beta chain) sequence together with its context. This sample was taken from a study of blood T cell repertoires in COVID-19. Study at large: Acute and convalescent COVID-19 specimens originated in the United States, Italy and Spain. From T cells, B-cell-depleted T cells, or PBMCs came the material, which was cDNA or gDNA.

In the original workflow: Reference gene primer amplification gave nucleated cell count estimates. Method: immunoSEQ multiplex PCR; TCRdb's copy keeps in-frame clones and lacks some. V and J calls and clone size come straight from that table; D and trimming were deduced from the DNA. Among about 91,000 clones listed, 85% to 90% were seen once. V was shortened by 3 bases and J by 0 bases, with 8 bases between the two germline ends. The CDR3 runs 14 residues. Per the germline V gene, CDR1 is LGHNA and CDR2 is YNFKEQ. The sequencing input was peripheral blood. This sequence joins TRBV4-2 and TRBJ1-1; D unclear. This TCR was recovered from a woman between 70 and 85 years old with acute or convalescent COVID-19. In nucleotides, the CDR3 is TGTGCCAGCAGCCAGCCAACAGTGAACACTGAAGCTTTCTTT. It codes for CASSQPTVNTEAFF.